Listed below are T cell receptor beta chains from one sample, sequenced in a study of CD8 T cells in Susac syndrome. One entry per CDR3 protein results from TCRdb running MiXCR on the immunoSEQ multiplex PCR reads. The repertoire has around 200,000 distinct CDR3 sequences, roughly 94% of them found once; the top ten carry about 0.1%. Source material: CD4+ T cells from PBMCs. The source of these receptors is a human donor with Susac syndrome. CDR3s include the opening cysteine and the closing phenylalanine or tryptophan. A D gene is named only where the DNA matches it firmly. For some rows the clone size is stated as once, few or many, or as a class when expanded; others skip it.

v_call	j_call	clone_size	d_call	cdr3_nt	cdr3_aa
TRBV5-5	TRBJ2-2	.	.	TGTGCCAGCAGCTTGGGCTTAACGGGGACGGCCGGGGAGCTGTTTTTT	CASSLGLTGTAGELFF
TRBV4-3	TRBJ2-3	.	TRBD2	TGCGCCAGCAGCCAAGATGAGCGGGGCACCACAGATACGCAGTATTTT	CASSQDERGTTDTQYF
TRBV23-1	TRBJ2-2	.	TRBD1	TGCGCCAGCATGGACAGGGCAAGGGGCCGGGAATGCGATCATGAGCTGTTTTTT	CASMDRARGRECDHELFF
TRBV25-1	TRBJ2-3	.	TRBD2	TGTGCCAGCACCCTTACTAGCGGGGGCACAGATACGCAGTATTTT	CASTLTSGGTDTQYF
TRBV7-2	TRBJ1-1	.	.	TGTGCCAGCAGCGCCAGACTGGGCACTGAAGCTTTCTTT	CASSARLGTEAFF
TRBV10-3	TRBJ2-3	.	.	TGTGCCATCAGTGAGTCCCCTGGGACAGATACGCAGTATTTT	CAISESPGTDTQYF
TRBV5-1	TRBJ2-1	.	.	TGCGCCAGCAGCTTGGGGACATTAAACAATGAGCAGTTCTTC	CASSLGTLNNEQFF
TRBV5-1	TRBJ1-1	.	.	TGCGCCAGCAGCATGTATTTCGCGAACACTGAAGCTTTCTTT	CASSMYFANTEAFF
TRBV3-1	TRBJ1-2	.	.	TGTGCCAGCAGCCAAGGAACTACTGGCGGCTACACCTTC	CASSQGTTGGYTF
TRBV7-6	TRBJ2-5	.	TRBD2	TGTGCCAGCAGCGACCTGACTAGCGGGGAGACCCAGTACTTC	CASSDLTSGETQYF
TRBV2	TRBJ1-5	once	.	TGTGCCAGCAGTCCCCGGGGAGAAAGAGTGCCCCAGCATTTT	CASSPRGERVPQHF
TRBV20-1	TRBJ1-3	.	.	TGCAGTGCTAGAAACAGGGTCCTCGGAAACACCATATATTTT	CSARNRVLGNTIYF
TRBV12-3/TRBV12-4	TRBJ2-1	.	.	TGTGCCAGCACTCATGAATCCCAGCATGAGCAGTTCTTC	CASTHESQHEQFF
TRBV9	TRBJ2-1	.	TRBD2	TGTGCCAGCAGCGTAGCAGCTAGCGGGGGCGTCAATGAGCAGTTCTTC	CASSVAASGGVNEQFF
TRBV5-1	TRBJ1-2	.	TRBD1	TGCGCCAGCAGCGAAAATACAGGGGCGGGCTATGGCTACACCTTC	CASSENTGAGYGYTF
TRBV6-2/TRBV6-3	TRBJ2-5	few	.	TGTGCCAGCAGTTATTCCCGGGAGACCCAGTACTTC	CASSYSRETQYF
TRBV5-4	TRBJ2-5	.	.	TGTGCCAGCAGCTTGGTGGGGAAGGCAGAGACCCAGTACTTC	CASSLVGKAETQYF
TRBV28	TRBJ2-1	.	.	TGTGCCAGCCGTTCCGCAGGGACCAATGAGCAGTTCTTC	CASRSAGTNEQFF
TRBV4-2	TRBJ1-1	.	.	TGTGCCAGCAGCCAAAACGGGGGGAGGTATGCGAACACTGAAGCTTTCTTT	CASSQNGGRYANTEAFF
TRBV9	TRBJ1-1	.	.	TGTGCCAGCAGCGTAGGTGAGGGGAGCATGAACACTGAAGCTTTCTTT	CASSVGEGSMNTEAFF
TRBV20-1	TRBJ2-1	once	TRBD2	TGCAGTGCTAGTGCTAGCGGGGGAATGAGCTCCTACAATGAGCAGTTCTTC	CSASASGGMSSYNEQFF
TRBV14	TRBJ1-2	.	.	TGTGCCAGCAGCCAAGAAAGCTCAGGCAGAGCCTATGGCTACACCTTC	CASSQESSGRAYGYTF
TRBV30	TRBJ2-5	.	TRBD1	TGTGCCTGGAGTTCAGGGGGCGCCGGGACCCAGTACTTC	CAWSSGGAGTQYF
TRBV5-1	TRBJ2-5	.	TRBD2	TGCGCCAGCAGCACGGGACTAACAAGAGTCCAAGAGACCCAGTACTTC	CASSTGLTRVQETQYF
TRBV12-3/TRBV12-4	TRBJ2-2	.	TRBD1	TGTGCCAGCAGTCAAACCGGGACAGGTCGAACCGGGGAGCTGTTTTTT	CASSQTGTGRTGELFF
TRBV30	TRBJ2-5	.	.	TGTGCCTGGAGTAGGGAGGTCCAGACCCAGTACTTC	CAWSREVQTQYF
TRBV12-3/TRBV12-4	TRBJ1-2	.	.	TGTGCCAGCAGTTGGACAGAGAACTATGGCTACACCTTC	CASSWTENYGYTF
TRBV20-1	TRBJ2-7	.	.	TGCAGTGCCCAAGATGGGTCCTCCGGCGAGCAGTACTTC	CSAQDGSSGEQYF
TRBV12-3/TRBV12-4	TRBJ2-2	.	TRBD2	TGTGCCAGCACTCAGGGACTAGCACCGAACACCGGGGAGCTGTTTTTT	CASTQGLAPNTGELFF
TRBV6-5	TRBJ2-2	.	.	TGTGCCAGCACGGAGCTGGGGTCAACCGGGGAGCTGTTTTTT	CASTELGSTGELFF
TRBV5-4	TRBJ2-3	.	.	TGTGCCAGCAGCTTGGCCCTCCCAAGCACAGATACGCAGTATTTT	CASSLALPSTDTQYF
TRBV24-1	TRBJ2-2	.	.	TGTGCCACCCTCGGGCGGGAGAACACCGGGGAGCTGTTTTTT	CATLGRENTGELFF
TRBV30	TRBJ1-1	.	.	TGTGCCTGGAGAGGGTCCACTGAAGCTTTCTTT	CAWRGSTEAFF
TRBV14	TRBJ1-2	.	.	TGTGCCAGCAGCCAGTATGAGGGTGGCTACACCTTC	CASSQYEGGYTF
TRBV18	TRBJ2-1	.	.	TGTGCCAGCTCACCAAATAGCGGACCTATAGGGGAGCAGTTCTTC	CASSPNSGPIGEQFF
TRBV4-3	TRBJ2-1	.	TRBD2	TGCGCCAGCAGCCAAGATCGGCTAGCGGGGGGGGATGAGCAGTTCTTC	CASSQDRLAGGDEQFF
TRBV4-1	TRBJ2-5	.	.	TGCGCCAGCAGCCAAGGAGGGCTTGGAGCCCAGTACTTC	CASSQGGLGAQYF
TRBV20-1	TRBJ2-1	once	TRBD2	TGCAGTGCTAGAGACGGGAGGGCCACCTACAATGAGCAGTTCTTC	CSARDGRATYNEQFF
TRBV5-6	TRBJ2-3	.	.	TGTGCCAGCAGCAATACAGGCACAGATACGCAGTATTTT	CASSNTGTDTQYF
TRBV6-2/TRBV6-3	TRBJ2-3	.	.	TGTGCCAGCAGTTATGCGGGGCAAGGCACAGATACGCAGTATTTT	CASSYAGQGTDTQYF
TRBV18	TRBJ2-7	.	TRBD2	TGTGCCAGCTCACCTACGGGAGGGCTGCACGAGCAGTACTTC	CASSPTGGLHEQYF
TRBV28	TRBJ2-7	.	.	TGTGCCAGCAGCCCACCCTCGGACAGAAACTACGAGCAGTACTTC	CASSPPSDRNYEQYF
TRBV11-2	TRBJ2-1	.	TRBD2	TGTGCCAGCAGCTCACTCGGACTAGCGGGAGCGGATGAGCAGTTCTTC	CASSSLGLAGADEQFF
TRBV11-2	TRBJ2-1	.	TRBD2	TGTGCCAGCAGCTTAGATCGACTAGCCACCGGGTACAATGAGCAGTTCTTC	CASSLDRLATGYNEQFF
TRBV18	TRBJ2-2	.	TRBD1	TGTGCCAGTCACACGGACAGGCGTACCGGGGAGCTGTTTTTT	CASHTDRRTGELFF
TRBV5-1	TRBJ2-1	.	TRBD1	TGCGCCAGCAGCTGGGGACAGAACAATGAGCAGTTCTTC	CASSWGQNNEQFF
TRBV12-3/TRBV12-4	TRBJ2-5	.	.	TGTGCCAGCAGTTTTAGGAGGGAGACCCAGTACTTC	CASSFRRETQYF
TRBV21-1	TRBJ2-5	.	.	TGTGCCAGCACCCGGACAGCGACAGGGACCCAGTACTTC	CASTRTATGTQYF
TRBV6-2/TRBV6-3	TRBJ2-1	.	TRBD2	TGTGCCAGCAGTTATTCTAAGCGGGAACTTAATGAGCAGTTCTTC	CASSYSKRELNEQFF
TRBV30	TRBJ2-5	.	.	TGTGCCTGGAACAGGGGTAGCGGGCCCCAAGAGACCCAGTACTTC	CAWNRGSGPQETQYF
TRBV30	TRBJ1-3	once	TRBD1	TGTGCCTGGAGGCAGAGGGGGCGCGGAAACACCATATATTTT	CAWRQRGRGNTIYF
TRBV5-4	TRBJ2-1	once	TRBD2	TGTGCCAGCACCTCCACGGGACTAGCGGCCTACAATGAGCAGTTCTTC	CASTSTGLAAYNEQFF
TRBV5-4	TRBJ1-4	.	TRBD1	TGTGCCAGCAGCTCCCCCGGGACAGGGAAAAAACTGTTTTTT	CASSSPGTGKKLFF